This entry describes one TCR beta chain. The ends lost 7 bases at V and 12 bases at J; junction bases unmatched: 16. CDR1 is MNHNY and CDR2 is SVGAGI in the germline V gene (reference sequence). The CDR3 totals 15 residues. The data were obtained in a study of blood T cell repertoires in COVID-19. Study details: Samples came from the United States, Italy and Spain, spanning acute and convalescent COVID-19. In each case, the material was cDNA or gDNA derived from T cells, B-cell-depleted T cells, or PBMCs.

As processed by the authors: Amplifying reference gene primers gave estimates of nucleated cell counts. Repertoires were generated with immunoSEQ multiplex PCR, while TCRdb's copy carries only in-frame clones and drops some. The DNA was the basis for D and trimming; V, J and clone size are from that table. The sample yields approximately 200,000 clones, roughly four fifths seen once. The sequenced sample was peripheral blood. The V gene is TRBV6-6, the J gene TRBJ1-5; 9 bases agree with TRBD1. The receptor's source is a human donor with acute or convalescent COVID-19. The donor label of this sample is uncertain. The DNA of the CDR3 is TGTGCCAGCACACCGGGACAGGGAAGATCTGGGCTCCAGCATTTT. It specifies CASTPGQGRSGLQHF.